These T cell receptor beta chains were read from a single sample in a study of cytotoxic CD8 clonotypes in ibrutinib-treated CLL. Generated by immunoSEQ multiplex PCR, the TCRdb table keeps only in-frame clones and is missing some. The sample has approximately 300,000 clones, approximately 80% seen once. Material: PBMCs, obtained before ibrutinib treatment. The receptors were sampled from a human donor with chronic lymphocytic leukemia. CDR3s include the opening cysteine and the closing phenylalanine or tryptophan. D genes are given only for firm matches. Not all rows give a size; the values are once, few, many and, for expanded clones, a class.

clone_size d_call j_call v_call cdr3_aa cdr3_nt
NA NA TRBJ2-5 TRBV6-5 CASSRGQKETQYF TGTGCCAGCAGCCGCGGACAGAAAGAGACCCAGTACTTC
few NA TRBJ1-1 TRBV6-5 CASRNANTEAFF TGTGCCAGCAGAAACGCGAACACTGAAGCTTTCTTT
few NA TRBJ1-2 TRBV4-3 CASSQEETGDYTF TGCGCCAGCAGCCAAGAAGAGACGGGGGACTACACCTTC
NA NA TRBJ2-7 TRBV5-4 CASSRPGFEQYF TGTGCCAGCAGCCGGCCGGGATTCGAGCAGTACTTC
NA NA TRBJ1-2 TRBV7-2 CASSLVLGTSYGYTF TGTGCCAGCAGCTTAGTCCTAGGAACTTCCTATGGCTACACCTTC
NA NA TRBJ2-3 TRBV19 CASSTTWTGTDTQYF TGTGCCAGTAGTACGACTTGGACAGGCACAGATACGCAGTATTTT
NA NA TRBJ2-7 TRBV27 CASSLKGGYEQYF TGTGCCAGCAGTTTAAAGGGGGGCTACGAGCAGTACTTC
NA TRBD1 TRBJ2-7 TRBV28 CASIPLDRSYEQYF TGTGCCAGCATTCCACTGGACAGGTCCTACGAGCAGTACTTC
NA NA TRBJ1-2 TRBV30 CAWSVAGTGPYGYTF TGTGCCTGGAGTGTAGCAGGAACAGGCCCCTATGGCTACACCTTC
NA TRBD1 TRBJ2-1 TRBV4-3 CASSQEAGGVLEQFF TGCGCCAGCAGCCAAGAAGCAGGGGGAGTGCTTGAGCAGTTCTTC
NA NA TRBJ2-1 TRBV27 CASSHPLEDKFF TGTGCCAGCAGTCACCCACTGGAGGATAAGTTCTTC
NA NA TRBJ1-1 TRBV11-1 CASSLALQVNTEAFF TGTGCCAGCAGCTTAGCATTGCAGGTGAACACTGAAGCTTTCTTT
once NA TRBJ1-4 TRBV11-2 CASSLNPGSDEKLFF TGTGCCAGCAGCTTAAACCCAGGGTCCGATGAAAAACTGTTTTTT
NA TRBD2 TRBJ2-2 TRBV7-9 CASSRTSGIFEELFF TGTGCCAGCAGTCGGACTAGCGGGATTTTTGAGGAGCTGTTTTTT
once NA TRBJ2-5 TRBV11-3 CASGSGDSSQETQYF TGTGCCAGCGGGTCCGGCGACAGCTCACAAGAGACCCAGTACTTC
NA NA TRBJ2-2 TRBV9 CASSLNTGELFF TGTGCCAGCAGCTTAAACACCGGGGAGCTGTTTTTT
NA NA TRBJ2-7 TRBV30 CAWSGTYEQYF TGTGCCTGGAGTGGAACGTACGAGCAGTACTTC
NA NA TRBJ1-2 TRBV6-4 CASSPELYGIGYTF TGTGCCAGCAGCCCCGAGTTATACGGGATTGGCTACACCTTC
once TRBD2 TRBJ2-2 TRBV9 CASSPTPGLAGGAGELFF TGTGCCAGCAGCCCAACTCCGGGACTAGCGGGAGGGGCCGGGGAGCTGTTTTTT
NA NA TRBJ1-1 TRBV18 CASSPIRQKTEAFF TGTGCCAGCTCACCCATCAGACAGAAGACTGAAGCTTTCTTT
NA NA TRBJ2-7 TRBV11-2 CASSFGTGGEQYF TGTGCCAGCAGCTTTGGGACCGGGGGCGAGCAGTACTTC
NA NA TRBJ1-3 TRBV30 CAWRPGVSGNTIYF TGTGCCTGGAGACCCGGGGTCTCTGGAAACACCATATATTTT
few NA TRBJ2-3 TRBV6-1 CASSDAGPDTQYF TGTGCCAGCAGTGACGCAGGGCCAGATACGCAGTATTTT
NA NA TRBJ1-1 TRBV11-2 CASSLVAGTEAFF TGTGCCAGCAGCTTAGTAGCGGGGACTGAAGCTTTCTTT
NA NA TRBJ2-7 TRBV9 CASSATTVAERTYEQYF TGTGCCAGCAGCGCCACGACCGTGGCGGAGCGTACCTACGAGCAGTACTTC
NA NA TRBJ2-5 TRBV7-2 CASSSNRNGETQYF TGTGCCAGCAGCTCGAACCGAAATGGGGAGACCCAGTACTTC
NA NA TRBJ1-4 TRBV18 CASSPRVANEKLFF TGTGCCAGCTCACCACGGGTGGCTAATGAAAAACTGTTTTTT
NA NA TRBJ2-5 TRBV4-2 CASSPRRAEGQETQYF TGTGCCAGCAGCCCCCGTCGAGCGGAGGGCCAAGAGACCCAGTACTTC
NA NA TRBJ2-1 TRBV21-1 CASSVRNSSSYNEQFF TGTGCCAGCAGCGTCCGGAATTCGAGCTCCTACAATGAGCAGTTCTTC
NA NA TRBJ2-1 TRBV5-1 CASSLAAVFNEQFF TGCGCCAGCAGCTTGGCGGCAGTGTTTAATGAGCAGTTCTTC
NA NA TRBJ1-2 TRBV6-1 CAGGNTNYGYTF TGTGCTGGAGGGAATACTAACTATGGCTACACCTTC
NA TRBD1 TRBJ1-1 TRBV6-4 CASRRLPGQGNEAFF TGTGCCAGCAGACGACTCCCGGGACAGGGTAATGAAGCTTTCTTT
NA NA TRBJ2-7 TRBV7-9 CASSLSQGSYEQYF TGTGCCAGCAGCTTGAGCCAGGGGTCCTACGAGCAGTACTTC
NA TRBD2 TRBJ2-7 TRBV11-2 CASSPGASGGPEQYF TGTGCCAGCAGCCCTGGGGCTAGCGGCGGTCCCGAGCAGTACTTC
NA TRBD1 TRBJ2-7 TRBV5-1 CASSFGALPGQHQYEQYF TGCGCCAGCAGCTTCGGTGCCCTTCCGGGACAGCATCAGTACGAGCAGTACTTC
NA NA TRBJ2-1 TRBV6-5 CASSKNRVGDEQFF TGTGCCAGCAGCAAGAACAGGGTTGGGGATGAGCAGTTCTTC
NA NA TRBJ1-1 TRBV30 CAWTPTGQSTFF TGTGCCTGGACCCCCACTGGGCAGTCGACTTTCTTT
once NA TRBJ2-1 TRBV7-9 CASSLEDDRDEQFF TGTGCCAGCAGCTTAGAGGACGATCGGGATGAGCAGTTCTTC
NA NA TRBJ2-2 TRBV5-1 CASTPNPGQNTGELFF TGCGCCAGCACACCGAACCCGGGACAAAACACCGGGGAGCTGTTTTTT
NA TRBD1 TRBJ1-4 TRBV5-4 CASSIGTATNEKLFF TGTGCCAGCAGCATAGGGACAGCAACTAATGAAAAACTGTTTTTT
NA TRBD1 TRBJ1-1 TRBV11-2 CASSSLQGPSLSKAEAFF TGTGCCAGCAGCTCACTACAGGGGCCGTCATTATCGAAGGCTGAAGCTTTCTTT
NA NA TRBJ2-3 TRBV9 CASSVRGGRYTDTQYF TGTGCCAGCAGCGTACGCGGAGGGAGGTACACAGATACGCAGTATTTT
NA TRBD1 TRBJ1-1 TRBV5-1 CASSLRQGSEAFF TGCGCCAGCAGCTTAAGACAGGGCAGTGAAGCTTTCTTT
NA NA TRBJ2-5 TRBV7-6 CASSLAIRGGETQYF TGTGCCAGCAGCTTAGCGATCAGGGGAGGAGAGACCCAGTACTTC
once NA TRBJ1-1 TRBV10-3 CAISVGSGFEAFF TGTGCCATCAGTGTAGGTTCAGGGTTTGAAGCTTTCTTT
NA NA TRBJ2-1 TRBV10-1 CASSESTRTPDPSSYNEQFF TGCGCCAGCAGTGAGTCGACTCGTACCCCAGACCCGAGCTCCTACAATGAGCAGTTCTTC
NA NA TRBJ1-4 TRBV5-5 CASSRGAQNEKLFF TGTGCCAGCAGCCGAGGGGCACAGAATGAAAAACTGTTTTTT
NA TRBD1 TRBJ2-7 TRBV4-3 CASSQGRDRGYEQYF TGCGCCAGCAGCCAAGGAAGGGACAGGGGCTACGAGCAGTACTTC
NA NA TRBJ2-5 TRBV14 CASSQDYGGGETQYF TGTGCCAGCAGCCAAGATTACGGAGGAGGAGAGACCCAGTACTTC
NA TRBD1 TRBJ2-7 TRBV6-5 CASHGQGLYEQYF TGTGCCAGTCACGGACAGGGGCTCTACGAGCAGTACTTC
NA TRBD1 TRBJ2-7 TRBV30 CAWRTRTGENYEQYF TGTGCCTGGAGAACCAGGACAGGGGAGAACTACGAGCAGTACTTC
NA NA TRBJ2-2 TRBV6-1 CASSEIPGTYTGELFF TGTGCCAGCAGTGAAATCCCCGGGACCTACACCGGGGAGCTGTTTTTT
NA TRBD2 TRBJ2-3 TRBV5-6 CASSLARASGRSTDTQYF TGTGCCAGCAGCTTGGCCCGTGCTAGCGGGAGATCCACAGATACGCAGTATTTT
NA NA TRBJ1-1 TRBV5-6 CASSLLGSTEAFF TGTGCCAGCAGCTTGTTAGGGAGCACTGAAGCTTTCTTT
NA TRBD1 TRBJ2-2 TRBV7-9 CASRRQGVNTGELFF TGTGCCAGCAGACGACAGGGGGTGAACACCGGGGAGCTGTTTTTT
NA TRBD1 TRBJ2-7 TRBV4-1 CASSQVVTGTYEQYF TGCGCCAGCAGCCAAGTTGTGACAGGGACCTACGAGCAGTACTTC
NA TRBD2 TRBJ2-2 TRBV4-3 CASSQDYTSGGNTGELFF TGCGCCAGCAGCCAAGACTACACTAGCGGGGGGAACACCGGGGAGCTGTTTTTT